The T cell receptor (beta chain) described here comes from a study of tumor and adjacent non-tumor tissue in lung cancer. Whole-study context: Samples averaged roughly 4.3 million productive TCRbeta reads each.

TCRbeta libraries were built with three rounds of nested PCR, modified from ARM-PCR. TCRdb re-derived calls from the multiplex PCR reads in MiXCR, one entry per CDR3 protein. Of over 110,000 distinct CDR3 sequences in the sample, approximately 64% were seen once. This sample's RNA came from whole unsorted tissue. The table lists this clonotype with a few counts. Trimming took off 6 bases at V and 5 bases at J, with 13 bases between the two ends. The CDR3 totals 13 residues. The chain links TRBV12-3 or TRBV12-4 to TRBJ2-5; D is perhaps TRBD2 (6 bases). Input material: lung tumor tissue. The source is a man in his fifties or sixties with small cell lung cancer. This chain's CDR3 is CASSPTSRETQYF. CDR3 nucleotides: TGTGCCAGCAGCCCTACTAGCCGCGAGACCCAGTACTTC.